Below, 13 T cell receptor beta chains from the same sample are listed, as sequenced in a study of blood T cell repertoires in COVID-19. Only in-frame clones appear in the TCRdb table, and some are missing; sequencing was by immunoSEQ multiplex PCR. The data hold fewer than 300,000 clones, with approximately 90% observed a single time. Sequences were obtained from PBMCs or T cells enriched from blood (not recorded which). The receptors here all came from a man aged 40-49 years who had recovered from COVID-19.

The chain recombines TRBV7-6 with TRBJ1-6, with D tentatively TRBD1 (5 bases). This CDR3 comprises 13 residues. Germline V gene data show CDR1 as SGHVS and CDR2 as FNYEAQ. Trimming took 0 bases from V and 14 from J, leaving 11 bases between them. Here the CDR3 DNA reads TGTGCCAGCAGCTTAGCAGGGGCTTTGTCCCTCCACTTT. Encoded protein: CASSLAGALSLHF.

This chain joins TRBV5-6 and TRBJ2-1; 8 nucleotides line up with TRBD1. CDR1 is SGHDT and CDR2 is YYEEEE in the germline V gene. Trimming took 4 bases from V and 3 from J; bases not matched to a gene: 9. The CDR3 covers 16 residues. Here the CDR3 reads CASSGSRGLGYNEQFF. The CDR3 coding sequence is TGTGCCAGCAGCGGAAGCAGGGGGCTCGGCTACAATGAGCAGTTCTTC.

V usage is TRBV21-1 and J usage is TRBJ2-2; the table's D gene call, TRBD1, was not cross checked with the DNA. TRBV21-1 is a pseudogene segment. CDR3 length: 18 residues. CDR3 nucleotides: TGTGCCAGCAGCAAATCGGGACAGGGGACCCCAGGGGGCGGGGAGCTGTTTTTT. Translated, it gives CASSKSGQGTPGGGELFF.

This clone was seen a few times. The V and J genes are TRBV2 and TRBJ2-1; D is possibly TRBD1 (6 bases). V was shortened by 6 bases and J by 5 bases, with 11 bases between the two germline ends. This CDR3 comprises 13 residues. CDR1 is SNHLY and CDR2 is FYNNEI in the germline V gene. This CDR3 is CASSADRHNEQFF. The CDR3 DNA reads as TGTGCCAGCAGCGCAGACAGGCACAATGAGCAGTTCTTC.

The chain has TRBV11-2 and TRBJ2-3, with D possibly TRBD2 on 6 matching bases. The CDR3 extends over 16 amino acids. V was pared by 4 bases and J by 1 base, with 15 bases between. Germline V gives CDR1 SGHAT, CDR2 FQNNGV. DNA of the CDR3: TGTGCCAGCAGCTCGGGACTTTCGGGGGGCACAGATACGCAGTATTTT. This encodes CASSSGLSGGTDTQYF.

This clone has ten or more counts. This chain links TRBV19 with TRBJ2-7, with D possibly matching TRBD2 (5 bases). This CDR3 is 15 amino acids long. The germline gives CDR1 LNHDA, CDR2 SQIVND (reference sequence). The germline V and J ends were trimmed by 0 bases and 4 bases, with 13 bases remaining between them. The CDR3 loop reads CASSIDWESRYEQYF. The CDR3 bases are TGTGCCAGTAGTATAGATTGGGAGAGTAGGTACGAGCAGTACTTC.

The chain combines TRBV1 with TRBJ2-1; TRBD1, the table's D call, was not compared with the DNA. TRBV1 is a pseudogene. CDR3 length equals 14 residues. CDR3 nucleotide sequence: TGCACCAGCAGCCAAGGCTGGCCATCCAATGAGCAGTTCTTC. Translating gives CTSSQGWPSNEQFF.

V usage is TRBV6-5 and J usage is TRBJ1-2; possibly TRBD1 for D (5 bases). V gave up 2 bases and J gave up 4 bases, with 14 bases separating them. The CDR3 extends over 15 amino acids. Germline CDR1 reads MNHEY; CDR2 reads SVGAGI. The CDR3 protein is CASSYGTPKTYGYTF. Written as DNA, the CDR3 is TGTGCCAGCAGTTACGGGACTCCGAAAACCTATGGCTACACCTTC.

The rearrangement links TRBV6-1 to TRBJ1-6; 8 bases map to TRBD1. The trim removed 1 base at V and 8 bases at J, leaving 1 base unmatched. Germline lookup yields CDR1 MNHNS and CDR2 SASEGT. The CDR3 is made up of 14 amino acids. CDR3 coding DNA: TGTGCCAGCAGTGAAGACAGGGGGTATTCACCCCTCCACTTT. It specifies CASSEDRGYSPLHF.

The chain carries TRBV11-2 and TRBJ2-5; no clear D. From germline, CDR1 is SGHAT and CDR2 FQNNGV. Trimming pared 6 bases from V and 1 base from J, leaving 18 bases between. The CDR3 sequence is 16 residues long. CDR3 protein: CASRNLEERVQETQYF. The CDR3 DNA reads TGTGCCAGCAGGAATTTAGAGGAGCGCGTCCAAGAGACCCAGTACTTC.

This clone was observed once. The rearrangement links TRBV11-3 to TRBJ2-2; maybe TRBD1 (5 bases). Between the trimmed V and J ends, which lost 4 bases and 4 bases, there was a span of 10 bases. Per germline, CDR1 SGHNT and CDR2 YENEEA. The CDR3 length is 14 residues. CDR3 sequence (DNA): TGTGCCAGCAGCTCTGACAGTGCCACCGGGGAGCTGTTTTTT. Protein sequence: CASSSDSATGELFF. Together with reference TRBV11-3 and TRBJ2-2, the CDR3 gives the full variable domain: EAGVVQSPRYKIIEKKQPVAFWCNPISGHNTLYWYLQNLGQGPELLIRYENEEAVDDSQLPKDRFSAERLKGVDSTLKIQPAELGDSAVYLCASSSDSATGELFFGEGSRLTVL.

The rearrangement uses TRBV25-1 and TRBJ1-1; D not resolved. This CDR3 contains 12 residues. The V end lost 6 bases, the J end lost 7 bases, and 12 bases lay between the germline ends. Germline lookup yields CDR1 MGHDK and CDR2 SYGVNS. CDR3 sequence reads: CASRTGWSEAFF. The CDR3 region has the DNA TGTGCCAGCAGGACCGGATGGAGTGAAGCTTTCTTT.

The genes are TRBV28 and TRBJ2-1; 7 bases match TRBD2. Germline CDR1 MDHEN, CDR2 SYDVKM. The length of the CDR3 is 16 residues. V gave up 1 base and J gave up 5 bases; unmatched junction bases: 8. Here the CDR3 DNA reads TGTGCCAGCAGTTTATTTTCGGCGGGAGCGCACAATGAGCAGTTCTTC. This gives the protein CASSLFSAGAHNEQFF.